A single sample is the source of the 5 T cell receptor beta chains below, sequenced in a study of blood T cell repertoires in COVID-19. Only in-frame clones appear in the TCRdb table, and some are missing; sequencing was by immunoSEQ multiplex PCR. The sample lists fewer than 200,000 clones; 80% to 90% were seen once. The sample taken for sequencing was peripheral blood. These receptors were collected from a man between 40 and 49 years old who had recovered from COVID-19.

The chain uses TRBV10-3 and TRBJ2-2, with 7 bases lining up with TRBD2. CDR1 and CDR2 (germline): ENHRY, SYGVKD. CDR3 length: 16 residues. J gave up 0 bases and V 10 bases, and 11 bases lay outside the gene matches. The CDR3 spells CATTAAGRSNTGELFF. CDR3 sequence (DNA): TGTGCCACAACAGCAGCGGGACGTTCGAACACCGGGGAGCTGTTTTTT.

The rearrangement uses TRBV25-1 and TRBJ2-1, with TRBD2 as a possible D gene (6 bases). This CDR3 region has 11 residues. Per germline, CDR1 MGHDK and CDR2 SYGVNS. V lost 3 bases and J lost 9, with 6 bases in between. DNA of the CDR3: TGTGCCAGCAGTGACGGGGGTGAGCAGTTCTTC. Translated, it gives CASSDGGEQFF.

This chain uses TRBV3-1 (or the pseudogene TRBV3-2) with TRBJ1-5; no firm D call. Trimming shortened V by 3 bases and J by 6 bases, and 15 bases separated the two germline ends. Germline CDR1 and CDR2: LGHDT and YNNKEL (reference sequence). The length of the CDR3 is 15 residues. The CDR3 reads CASSQEPREGQPQHF. The CDR3 DNA sequence: TGTGCCAGCAGCCAGGAGCCTCGGGAGGGTCAGCCCCAGCATTTT.

The chain employs TRBV7-2 and TRBJ1-4; D not resolved. V was trimmed by 1 base and J by 8 bases, leaving 17 bases between them. The germline gives CDR1 SGHTA, CDR2 FQGNSA. The CDR3 covers 16 residues. The CDR3 sequence is CASSLGVRRPGEKLFF. DNA of the CDR3: TGTGCCAGCAGCTTAGGTGTTCGGCGACCAGGAGAAAAACTGTTTTTT.

V and J are TRBV4-1 and TRBJ1-2; tentative D call: TRBD1 (6 bases). The CDR3 has 16 residues. Trimming took 0 bases from V and 3 from J, leaving 14 bases between them. CDR1 and CDR2 from the germline V gene are MGHRA and YSYEKL. This CDR3 reads CASSQETDRRYYGYTF. The CDR3 DNA is TGCGCCAGCAGCCAAGAGACTGACAGGAGATACTATGGCTACACCTTC.